Below are 26 T cell receptor beta chains sequenced from a single sample in a study of blood T cell repertoires in COVID-19. Here immunoSEQ multiplex PCR was the method, and the copy in TCRdb shows in-frame clones only, minus some. The sample has 200,000 to 300,000 clones; 75% to 90% are singletons. Sample: peripheral blood. These receptor sequences come from a woman aged 55-70 years with active or convalescent COVID-19.

The chain is built from TRBV4-1 and TRBJ2-3, with D possibly TRBD2 on 5 matching bases. V lost 4 bases and J lost 5, with 10 bases in between. Germline V gives CDR1 MGHRA, CDR2 YSYEKL. CDR3 length: 13 amino acids. The DNA for the CDR3 is TGCGCCAGCAGCCCCGGGGTGGGAGATACGCAGTATTTT. Translated: CASSPGVGDTQYF.

Points on this clone: No DNA is shown, since the ends of the CDR3 on it are uncertain; the CDR3 is the one TCRdb lists. This sequence joins TRBV21-1 and TRBJ2-1; the D segment call TRBD2 is taken from the table without a DNA check. TRBV21-1 constitutes a pseudogene. The CDR3 is 14 residues long, counting both termini. Here the CDR3 reads CASVGGGTYNEQFF.

The J gene is TRBJ1-1, the V gene TRBV5-1, with TRBD1 identical over 7 bases. The CDR3 runs 13 residues. Germline assignment: CDR1 SGHRS and CDR2 YFSETQ. After removal of 3 bases from V and 7 bases from J, the junction contained 6 bases not matched to a gene. This CDR3 reads CASSSGQGGEAFF. The DNA for the CDR3 is TGCGCCAGCAGCTCCGGGCAGGGGGGTGAAGCTTTCTTT.

The chain uses TRBV30 and TRBJ2-1; 9 positions match TRBD2. The CDR3 loop spans 15 amino acids. The junction had 5 bases not matched to a gene; V was cut back by 2 bases and J by 3 bases. Germline values: CDR1 GTSNPN, CDR2 SVGIG (reference sequence). CDR3 protein: CAWSLAGSFYNEQFF. CDR3 DNA sequence: TGTGCCTGGAGTCTAGCGGGGTCTTTCTACAATGAGCAGTTCTTC. Full variable domain (outside the CDR3, taken from reference TRBV30 and TRBJ2-1): SQTIHQWPATLVQPVGSPLSLECTVEGTSNPNLYWYRQAAGRGLQLLFYSVGIGQISSEVPQNLSASRPQDRQFILSSKKLLLSDSGFYLCAWSLAGSFYNEQFFGPGTRLTVL.

The V gene is TRBV2, the J gene TRBJ2-3; a possible D gene is TRBD2 (6 bases). V lost 6 bases to trimming and J lost 4 bases, with 14 bases between them. The length of the CDR3 is 14 residues. Germline CDR1 reads SNHLY; CDR2 reads FYNNEI. In nucleotides, the CDR3 is TGTGCCAGCAGCTCCCCGTCGGGGGCAGATACGCAGTATTTT. Translation gives CASSSPSGADTQYF.

The V gene is TRBV5-5, the J gene TRBJ1-2; D possibly corresponds to TRBD1 (5 bases). Trimming left V 0 bases short and J 1 base short, with 10 bases between. This CDR3 comprises 15 residues. Germline V CDR1 and CDR2: SGHKS, YYEKEE (reference sequence). Written as DNA, the CDR3 is TGTGCCAGCAGCTTGGTGACAGAAAGTAACTATGGCTACACCTTC. It is translated as CASSLVTESNYGYTF.

V usage is TRBV18 and J usage is TRBJ1-2; 7 bases agree with TRBD1. CDR1 is KGHSH, CDR2 LQKENI, per germline. The CDR3 is made up of 17 amino acids. V was clipped by 3 bases and J by 2 bases; unmatched bases: 12. The CDR3 is CASSPVPLQTGNYGYTF. In nucleotides, the CDR3 is TGTGCCAGCTCACCTGTCCCCCTCCAGACAGGGAACTATGGCTACACCTTC. The full variable domain, completed using reference TRBV18 and TRBJ1-2, is NAGVMQNPRHLVRRRGQEARLRCSPMKGHSHVYWYRQLPEEGLKFMVYLQKENIIDESGMPKERFSAEFPKEGPSILRIQQVVRGDSAAYFCASSPVPLQTGNYGYTFGSGTRLTVV.

The chain joins TRBV5-1 to TRBJ1-2; TRBD1 agrees at 9 bases. Per germline, CDR1 SGHRS and CDR2 YFSETQ. The trim removed 2 bases at V and 0 bases at J, leaving 8 bases unmatched. The CDR3 covers 17 residues. Here the CDR3 reads CASSLQTGGTSNYGYTF. Written as DNA, the CDR3 is TGCGCCAGCAGCTTACAAACAGGGGGCACCTCTAACTATGGCTACACCTTC.

V and J are TRBV6-2 or TRBV6-3 and TRBJ1-5; D perhaps matches TRBD1 (5 bases). In germline, CDR1 is MNHEY, CDR2 SVGEGT. The CDR3 has 16 residues. V was cut by 2 bases and J by 3 bases, with 14 bases left in between. The CDR3 protein is CASSYGFGGTNQPQHF. The CDR3 DNA is TGTGCCAGCAGTTACGGGTTCGGGGGAACCAATCAGCCCCAGCATTTT.

V usage is TRBV5-4 and J usage is TRBJ1-5, with D possibly being TRBD1 (6 bases). The CDR3 runs 14 residues. From germline, CDR1 is SGHNT and CDR2 YYREEE (reference sequence). Trimming cost V 7 bases and J 7 bases, with 18 bases left between them. CDR3 amino acids: CASSRGGEGQPQHF. Here the CDR3 DNA reads TGTGCCAGCTCGAGGGGGGGCGAGGGGCAGCCCCAGCATTTT.

V is TRBV18 and J is TRBJ1-2, with TRBD1 as a possible D gene (5 bases). Germline CDR1 reads KGHSH; CDR2 reads LQKENI. The V end lost 3 bases, the J end lost 5 bases, and 16 bases lay between the germline ends. The CDR3 is 15 amino acids. Here the CDR3 DNA reads TGTGCCAGCTCACCCTCGGCAGGGCGAGGTTATGGCTACACCTTC. This sequence encodes CASSPSAGRGYGYTF.

On this clone: The sample carries other DNA sequences with the same CDR3. In DNA, the CDR3 is TGCGCCAGCAGCTTAGCAGGGGATGGCTACACCTTC. Protein sequence: CASSLAGDGYTF. This chain connects TRBV5-1 to TRBJ1-2, with a tentative D call TRBD1 (6 bases). From germline, CDR1 is SGHRS and CDR2 YFSETQ. V was pared by 2 bases and J by 6 bases, with 8 bases between. CDR3 size: 12 residues.

J is TRBJ1-6 and V is TRBV5-8, with D perhaps matching TRBD1 (6 bases). The germline gives CDR1 SGHTS, CDR2 YDEGEE. The germline V and J ends were trimmed by 4 bases and 8 bases, with 16 bases remaining between them. The CDR3 has 15 amino acids. This chain's CDR3 is CASSTARGTDSPLHF. CDR3 DNA sequence: TGTGCCAGCAGCACCGCCAGGGGTACCGATTCACCCCTCCACTTT. The entire variable domain, with the rest obtained from reference TRBV5-8 and TRBJ1-6, is as follows: EAGVTQSPTHLIKTRGQQATLRCSPISGHTSVYWYQQALGLGLQFLLWYDEGEERNRGNFPPRFSGRQFPNYSSELNVNALELEDSALYLCASSTARGTDSPLHFGNGTRLTVT.

Only a few counts were recorded for this clone. This chain joins TRBV7-2 and TRBJ1-5; no clear D. Trimming cost V 2 bases and J 5 bases, with 7 bases left between them. CDR1 SGHTA and CDR2 FQGNSA come from the germline V gene. There are 13 residues in the CDR3. The CDR3 loop reads CASSLFSDQPQHF. The DNA for the CDR3 is TGTGCCAGCAGCTTATTCTCAGATCAGCCCCAGCATTTT. Combining the CDR3 with reference TRBV7-2 and TRBJ1-5 gives the whole variable domain GAGVSQSPSNKVTEKGKDVELRCDPISGHTALYWYRQSLGQGLEFLIYFQGNSAPDKSGLPSDRFSAERTGGSVSTLTIQRTQQEDSAVYLCASSLFSDQPQHFGDGTRLSIL.

The chain uses TRBV6-1 and TRBJ2-3, with TRBD1 matching over 7 bases. The CDR3 extends over 15 amino acids. Looked up from germline, CDR1 is MNHNS and CDR2 is SASEGT. The trim removed 2 bases at V and 2 bases at J, leaving 4 bases unmatched. The CDR3 DNA sequence: TGTGCCAGCAGTGAATGGGACAGTTTCACAGATACGCAGTATTTT. This sequence encodes CASSEWDSFTDTQYF.

The V gene is TRBV5-1, the J gene TRBJ1-2; perhaps TRBD1 as D (5 bases). Trimming pared 4 bases from V and 3 bases from J, leaving 10 bases between. The germline CDR1 and CDR2 sequences are SGHRS and YFSETQ. The CDR3 has 13 residues. CDR3 sequence: CASSRGGDYGYTF. The CDR3 nucleotides read TGCGCCAGCAGCCGGGGGGGAGACTATGGCTACACCTTC.

A word on this clone: In the same sample, other DNA sequences code for this CDR3. This chain uses TRBV4-3 with TRBJ1-2; tentatively, D is TRBD1 (6 bases). The CDR3 runs to 14 residues. CDR1 and CDR2 (germline): LGHNA, YSLEER. Trimming took 0 bases from V and 1 from J, leaving 6 bases between them. In DNA, the CDR3 is TGCGCCAGCAGCCAAGACAGGGGTAACTATGGCTACACCTTC. Translated, it gives CASSQDRGNYGYTF.

The genes are TRBV10-2 and TRBJ1-5, with D tentatively TRBD1 (6 bases). This CDR3 has 15 residues. Trimming cost V 6 bases and J 1 base, with 13 bases left between them. Germline CDR1 is WSHSY and CDR2 is SAAADI. The CDR3 protein is CASRRGGGSNQPQHF. CDR3 coding DNA: TGCGCCAGCAGGAGGGGAGGGGGAAGCAATCAGCCCCAGCATTTT.

The chain combines TRBV19 with TRBJ2-3; tentative D call: TRBD2 (5 bases). The length of the CDR3 is 13 residues. Germline CDR1 is LNHDA and CDR2 is SQIVND (reference sequence). V lost 4 bases and J lost 2, with 7 bases in between. The CDR3 here is CASSTDFTDTQYF. The CDR3 region has the DNA TGTGCCAGTAGTACGGACTTCACAGATACGCAGTATTTT.

The V call is TRBV3-1 (or the pseudogene TRBV3-2), the J call TRBJ2-5; TRBD2 matches at 10 bases. Germline V gene sequence: CDR1 LGHDT, CDR2 YNNKEL (reference sequence). With V trimmed by 1 base and J by 4 bases, 6 bases remained unmatched. There are 16 residues in the CDR3. CDR3 nucleotide sequence: TGTGCCAGCAGCCAAGGGGGGACTAGCGCACGAGAGACCCAGTACTTC. As protein: CASSQGGTSARETQYF.

The CDR3: CASSLSRTAETPLHF. As DNA, the CDR3 is TGTGCCAGCAGCCTTTCGCGGACAGCGGAGACACCCCTCCACTTT. V gene TRBV2 combines with J gene TRBJ1-6, with D tentatively TRBD1 (6 bases). Trimming shortened V by 6 bases and J by 11 bases, and 20 bases separated the two germline ends. This CDR3 comprises 15 residues. CDR1 is SNHLY and CDR2 is FYNNEI in the germline V gene. Supplemented by reference TRBV2 and TRBJ1-6, the full variable domain reads EPEVTQTPSHQVTQMGQEVILRCVPISNHLYFYWYRQILGQKVEFLVSFYNNEISEKSEIFDDQFSVERPDGSNFTLKIRSTKLEDSAMYFCASSLSRTAETPLHFGNGTRLTVT.

V is TRBV18 and J is TRBJ1-1; 8 bases align to TRBD1. The trim removed 5 bases at V and 0 bases at J, leaving 8 bases unmatched. The CDR3 has 16 residues. The germline V gene encodes CDR1 KGHSH and CDR2 LQKENI. The CDR3 here is CASSSGQALMNTEAFF. CDR3 DNA: TGTGCCAGCTCATCGGGACAGGCATTAATGAACACTGAAGCTTTCTTT. Supplemented by reference TRBV18 and TRBJ1-1, the full variable domain reads NAGVMQNPRHLVRRRGQEARLRCSPMKGHSHVYWYRQLPEEGLKFMVYLQKENIIDESGMPKERFSAEFPKEGPSILRIQQVVRGDSAAYFCASSSGQALMNTEAFFGQGTRLTVV.

This clone was found once. The rearrangement links TRBV18 to TRBJ1-1; possibly TRBD1 for D (5 bases). The CDR3 has 17 residues. Per germline, CDR1 KGHSH and CDR2 LQKENI. V was shortened by 3 bases and J by 1 base, with 18 bases between the two germline ends. The CDR3 nucleotides read TGTGCCAGCTCACCGGTTGGGGCCGGACAATCGAACACTGAAGCTTTCTTT. Its translation is CASSPVGAGQSNTEAFF.

The chain recombines TRBV7-9 with TRBJ2-1, with 7 bases matching TRBD2. Germline CDR1 SEHNR, CDR2 FQNEAQ (reference sequence). Unmatched junction bases numbered 1, after V lost 0 bases and J lost 2 bases. CDR3 length: 15 amino acids. CDR3 nucleotides: TGTGCCAGCAGCTTAGCTAGCGGGCCCTACAATGAGCAGTTCTTC. It translates to CASSLASGPYNEQFF. Full variable domain (remainder filled in from reference TRBV7-9 and TRBJ2-1): DTGVSQNPRHKITKRGQNVTFRCDPISEHNRLYWYRQTLGQGPEFLTYFQNEAQLEKSRLLSDRFSAERPKGSFSTLEIQRTEQGDSAMYLCASSLASGPYNEQFFGPGTRLTVL.

This clone was picked up a small number of times. The chain has TRBV6-5 and TRBJ2-3; TRBD1 agrees at 7 bases. J lost 5 bases, V lost 8 bases, and 10 bases had no gene match. The CDR3 covers 14 residues. Germline CDR1 is MNHEY and CDR2 is SVGAGI. The CDR3 DNA follows: TGTGCCAGCTCCATAGGACAGGCAGGAGATACGCAGTATTTT. This gives the protein CASSIGQAGDTQYF.

The rearrangement uses TRBV18 and TRBJ2-7; TRBD1 matches at 7 bases. The CDR3 runs 14 residues. Germline V CDR1 and CDR2: KGHSH, LQKENI. J gave up 6 bases and V 1 base, and 6 bases lay outside the gene matches. The CDR3 is CASSPQGASSEQYF. The CDR3 DNA sequence: TGTGCCAGCTCACCACAGGGGGCTAGTAGCGAGCAGTACTTC.